One sample yielded the 8 T cell receptor beta chains listed below, sequenced in a study of blood T cells in healthy people across ages (dated by TCRdb to between 2015 and 2016). Library construction relied on 5' RACE. Data came from an Illumina HiSeq 2500. A second PCR of about 7 to 12 cycles was run with a J-beta primer mix and a sample-barcoded 5' primer. Starting from the raw public reads, TCRdb applied fastp trimming at Q25, assembled clones with MiXCR and retained in-frame beta chains. Records with the same CDR3 protein are collapsed into one entry carrying the most frequent genes and DNA. This sample is represented by about 1.6 million distinct CDR3 sequences; roughly 32% of them were singletons. The ten largest clones add up to 11% of the sample. The sequenced sample was blood. These receptors were collected from a woman aged 25 to 39 in good health.

The V and J genes are TRBV12-3 or TRBV12-4 and TRBJ2-1, with TRBD1 as a possible D gene (6 bases). The CDR3 has 16 amino acids. Trimming removed 5 bases from V and 2 bases from J, with 16 bases in between. In DNA form, the CDR3 reads TGTGCCAGCAGTACCCTAGGGGGAAACACCTACAATGAGCAGTTCTTC. Its translation is CASSTLGGNTYNEQFF.

The chain carries TRBV2 and TRBJ2-1; D gene ambiguous. V shed 3 bases and J shed 1 base, with 10 bases lying between them. Germline CDR1 and CDR2: SNHLY and FYNNEI. The CDR3 totals 15 residues. The CDR3 DNA reads as TGTGCCAGCAGTGACCCTCTCATTTCCTACAATGAGCAGTTCTTC. This encodes CASSDPLISYNEQFF.

This chain joins TRBV7-9 and TRBJ2-7, with D perhaps TRBD2 (7 bases). The CDR3 runs 15 residues. CDR1 and CDR2 from the germline V gene are SEHNR and FQNEAQ (reference sequence). The V end lost 10 bases, the J end lost 2 bases, and 21 bases lay between the germline ends. Here the CDR3 reads CANSSEYGGPYEQYF. In DNA form, the CDR3 reads TGTGCCAACAGTTCCGAGTACGGGGGGCCCTACGAGCAGTACTTC.

In its sample, this clonotype was seen a few times. The V and J genes are TRBV18 and TRBJ2-1; D gene unclear. Trimming shortened V by 0 bases and J by 8 bases, and 14 bases separated the two germline ends. Germline V lookup: CDR1 KGHSH, CDR2 LQKENI. The CDR3 is 15 residues long. CDR3 sequence reads: CASSPPARARDEQFF. The CDR3 DNA reads as TGTGCCAGCTCACCACCGGCTAGGGCTCGGGATGAGCAGTTCTTC. The full variable domain, in which reference TRBV18 and TRBJ2-1 provide the parts outside the CDR3, is NAGVMQNPRHLVRRRGQEARLRCSPMKGHSHVYWYRQLPEEGLKFMVYLQKENIIDESGMPKERFSAEFPKEGPSILRIQQVVRGDSAAYFCASSPPARARDEQFFGPGTRLTVL.

This clonotype has a handful of counts. For the CDR3, the DNA is TGTGCCAGCAGCCTGACAGCATTCAATCAGCCCCAGCATTTT. As protein: CASSLTAFNQPQHF. The gene calls are TRBV6-2 or TRBV6-3 and TRBJ1-5; D might be TRBD1 (5 bases). Per germline, CDR1 MNHEY and CDR2 SVGEGT. There are 14 residues in the CDR3. Trimming shortened V by 6 bases and J by 3 bases, and 12 bases separated the two germline ends.

This chain uses TRBV6-1 with TRBJ2-7, with 12 bases fitting TRBD2. The V gene end was trimmed by 6 bases and the J gene end by 6 bases; junction bases not matched to a gene: 9. Germline CDR1 is MNHNS and CDR2 is SASEGT. This CDR3 is 15 amino acids long. The CDR3 loop is CASRTSGGSSREQYF. The CDR3 region has the DNA TGTGCCAGCAGGACTAGCGGGGGATCGTCCCGCGAGCAGTACTTC.

V gene TRBV5-1 combines with J gene TRBJ2-1; 7 nucleotides line up with TRBD1. The CDR3 covers 15 residues. After removal of 5 bases from V and 2 bases from J, the junction contained 7 bases not matched to a gene. The germline V gene encodes CDR1 SGHRS and CDR2 YFSETQ. The CDR3 sequence is CASSPGTEPYNEQFF. DNA for the CDR3: TGCGCCAGCAGTCCCGGGACAGAACCCTACAATGAGCAGTTCTTC.

This clonotype was found a few times. The rearrangement joins TRBV7-2 to TRBJ2-1; D gene ambiguous. CDR1 SGHTA and CDR2 FQGNSA come from the germline V gene. V was cut by 4 bases and J by 4 bases, with 11 bases left in between. The CDR3 sequence is 14 residues long. The CDR3 DNA reads as TGTGCCAGCAGCTGGTCCCGGCGATACAATGAGCAGTTCTTC. Translated: CASSWSRRYNEQFF.